This TCR beta chain was sequenced during a study of blood T cells in healthy people across ages. Study-wide results and caveats: Naive T cell percentage showed a strong correlation with TCR beta diversity.

This clonotype has a handful of counts. Its antigen is not identified. Trimming left V 7 bases short and J 5 bases short, with 16 bases between. Germline CDR1 and CDR2: LNHDA and SQIVND (reference sequence). The CDR3 is 14 residues long. Through a sample-barcoded 5' primer and a J-beta primer mix, a second PCR was run for about 6 to 11 cycles. Researchers report that a template-switch adaptor with 12 random nucleotides tagged each cDNA molecule. TCRdb re-analysed the 5' RACE reads in MiXCR, keeping a single row per CDR3 protein. This sample has hundreds of thousands of distinct CDR3 sequences, with nearly 25% found just once. These data are also associated with another study on T cells of mothers and their children. As reported in that work: All donors were healthy and Caucasian; they were a few mothers and their six children. The overlap seen between related mothers and children slightly exceeded that of unrelated pairs, though not significantly.

This TCR derives from a boy between 10 and 17 years old in good health. The sequencing input was blood. The V call is TRBV19, the J call TRBJ2-3, with D tentatively TRBD2 (6 bases). The CDR3 DNA follows: TGTGCCAGTACCCCCCCGGAGGGTGGAGATACGCAGTATTTT. Protein product: CASTPPEGGDTQYF.